This T cell receptor (beta chain) was captured by sequencing in a study of T cell changes during pregnancy in multiple sclerosis (dated by TCRdb to about 2019). For the study in its entirety: In women with multiple sclerosis, the researchers looked at how the T cell repertoire shifted as pregnancy progressed.

Regarding this clone: The antigen this receptor binds is unknown. No qualities accompany the bases; no much larger clone lies one base away.

The library was obtained by the immunoSEQ multiplex PCR assay. Sourced from immuneACCESS, this table was stored by TCRdb with only in-frame sequences that have V and J called. A share of the clones is absent; for the studies checked, an unresolved V gene accounts for under half, and the remainder has no known explanation. Present in this sample are 30,000 to 35,000 clones, less than 95% of which were seen just once. The ten most abundant clones make up roughly an eighth of the sample. The CDR3, from cysteine to phenylalanine, totals 14 residues. Solely the CDR3 DNA is kept, with 42 bases framed from the first base. Looking up the germline V gene (reference sequence) yields CDR1 SGHKS and CDR2 YYEKEE. V sheds 4 bases and J sheds 2 bases, leaving 13 bases between their ends.

The V and J genes are TRBV5-5 and TRBJ2-7; the best D guess is TRBD1, with 5 bases matching. Sequenced material: CD8+ T cells from peripheral blood mononuclear cells, taken in the first trimester of pregnancy. This sequence was found in a female donor with multiple sclerosis, enrolled in a pregnancy study. The sequenced DNA: TGTGCCAGCAGCGCCCCTGACAGAACCTACGAGCAGTACTTC. The translation is CASSAPDRTYEQYF. With the rest looked up from the reference TRBV5-5 and TRBJ2-7 genes rather than sequenced, the full variable domain is DAGVTQSPTHLIKTRGQQVTLRCSPISGHKSVSWYQQVLGQGPQFIFQYYEKEERGRGNFPDRFSARQFPNYSSELNVNALLLGDSALYLCASSAPDRTYEQYFGPGTRLTVT.